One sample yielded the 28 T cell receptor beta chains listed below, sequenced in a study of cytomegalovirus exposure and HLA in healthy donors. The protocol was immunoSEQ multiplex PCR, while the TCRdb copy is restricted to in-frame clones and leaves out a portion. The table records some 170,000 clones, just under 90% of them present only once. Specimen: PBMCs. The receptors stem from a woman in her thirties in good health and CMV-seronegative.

The CDR3 here is CASSPLPFGQGALQNTEAFF. CDR3 coding DNA: TGTGCCAGCTCACCGTTACCGTTCGGACAGGGGGCCCTACAGAACACTGAAGCTTTCTTT. This rearrangement joins TRBV18 to TRBJ1-1, with 11 nucleotides matching TRBD1. Trimming cost V 3 bases and J 1 base; bases outside gene matches: 16. The CDR3 has 20 residues. Germline values: CDR1 KGHSH, CDR2 LQKENI. Filled out from reference TRBV18 and TRBJ1-1, the complete variable domain reads NAGVMQNPRHLVRRRGQEARLRCSPMKGHSHVYWYRQLPEEGLKFMVYLQKENIIDESGMPKERFSAEFPKEGPSILRIQQVVRGDSAAYFCASSPLPFGQGALQNTEAFFGQGTRLTVV.

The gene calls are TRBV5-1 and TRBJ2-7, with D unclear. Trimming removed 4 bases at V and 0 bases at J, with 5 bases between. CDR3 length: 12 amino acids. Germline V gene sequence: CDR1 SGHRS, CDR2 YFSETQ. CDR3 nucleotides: TGCGCCAGCAGCCGAGACTCCTACGAGCAGTACTTC. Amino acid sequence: CASSRDSYEQYF.

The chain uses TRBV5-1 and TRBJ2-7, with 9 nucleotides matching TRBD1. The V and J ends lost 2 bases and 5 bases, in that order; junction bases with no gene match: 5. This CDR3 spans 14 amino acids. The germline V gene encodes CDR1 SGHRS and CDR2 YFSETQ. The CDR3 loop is CASSLTGGLDEQYF. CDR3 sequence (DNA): TGCGCCAGCAGCTTAACAGGGGGCCTAGACGAGCAGTACTTC.

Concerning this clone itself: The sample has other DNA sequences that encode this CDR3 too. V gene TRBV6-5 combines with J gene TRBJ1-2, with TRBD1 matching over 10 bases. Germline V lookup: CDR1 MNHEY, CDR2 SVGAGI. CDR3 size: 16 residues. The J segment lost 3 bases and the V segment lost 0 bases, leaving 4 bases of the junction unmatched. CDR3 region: CASSYSGTGEDYGYTF. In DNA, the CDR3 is TGTGCCAGCAGTTACTCCGGGACAGGGGAGGACTATGGCTACACCTTC.

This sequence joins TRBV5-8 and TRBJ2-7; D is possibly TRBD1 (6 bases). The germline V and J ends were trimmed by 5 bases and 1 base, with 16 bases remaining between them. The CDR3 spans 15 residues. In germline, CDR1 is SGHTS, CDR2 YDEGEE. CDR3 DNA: TGTGCCAGCAGTTCCGGGACAAGGCCTTCCTACGAGCAGTACTTC. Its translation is CASSSGTRPSYEQYF.

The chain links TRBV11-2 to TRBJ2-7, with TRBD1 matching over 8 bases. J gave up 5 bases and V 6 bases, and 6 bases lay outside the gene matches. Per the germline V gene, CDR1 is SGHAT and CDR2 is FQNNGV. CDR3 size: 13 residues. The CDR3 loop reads CASRQGGGNEQYF. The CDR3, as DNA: TGTGCCAGCAGACAGGGGGGTGGCAACGAGCAGTACTTC.

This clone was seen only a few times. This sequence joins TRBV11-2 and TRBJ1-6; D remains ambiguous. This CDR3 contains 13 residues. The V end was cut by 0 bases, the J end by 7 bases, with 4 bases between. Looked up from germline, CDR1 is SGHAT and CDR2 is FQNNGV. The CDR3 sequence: CASSLDRNSPLHF. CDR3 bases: TGTGCCAGCAGCTTAGATCGGAATTCACCCCTCCACTTT.

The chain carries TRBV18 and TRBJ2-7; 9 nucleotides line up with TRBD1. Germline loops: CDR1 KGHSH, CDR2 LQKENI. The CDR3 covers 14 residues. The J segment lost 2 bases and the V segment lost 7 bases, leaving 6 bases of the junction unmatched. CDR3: CASWPGQGPYEQYF. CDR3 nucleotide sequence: TGTGCCAGCTGGCCGGGACAGGGACCCTACGAGCAGTACTTC.

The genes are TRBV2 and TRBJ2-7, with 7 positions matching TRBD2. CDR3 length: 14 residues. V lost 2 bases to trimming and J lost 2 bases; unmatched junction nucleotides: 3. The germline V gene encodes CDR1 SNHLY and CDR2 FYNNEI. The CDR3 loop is CASSETSETYEQYF. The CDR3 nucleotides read TGTGCCAGCAGTGAAACTAGCGAGACCTACGAGCAGTACTTC.

CDR3 coding DNA: TGCGCCAGCAGCGACCGGGACTTCGCGAACACCGGGGAGCTGTTTTTT. Translated: CASSDRDFANTGELFF. This rearrangement joins TRBV5-1 to TRBJ2-2; D possibly corresponds to TRBD2 (6 bases). The CDR3 loop spans 16 amino acids. In germline, CDR1 is SGHRS, CDR2 YFSETQ. V gave up 4 bases and J gave up 0 bases, with 13 bases separating them.

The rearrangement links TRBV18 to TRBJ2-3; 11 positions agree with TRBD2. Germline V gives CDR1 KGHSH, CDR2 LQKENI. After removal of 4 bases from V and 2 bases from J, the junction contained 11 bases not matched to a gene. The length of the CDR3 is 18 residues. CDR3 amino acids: CASSLFPTSGEDTDTQYF. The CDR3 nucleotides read TGTGCCAGCTCACTCTTCCCGACTAGCGGGGAAGACACAGATACGCAGTATTTT.

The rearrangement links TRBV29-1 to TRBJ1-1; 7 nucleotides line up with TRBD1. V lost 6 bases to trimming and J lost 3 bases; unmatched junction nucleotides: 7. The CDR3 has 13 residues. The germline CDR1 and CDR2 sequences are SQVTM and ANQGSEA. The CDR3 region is CSVRGRADTEAFF. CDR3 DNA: TGCAGCGTAAGGGGGCGCGCGGACACTGAAGCTTTCTTT.

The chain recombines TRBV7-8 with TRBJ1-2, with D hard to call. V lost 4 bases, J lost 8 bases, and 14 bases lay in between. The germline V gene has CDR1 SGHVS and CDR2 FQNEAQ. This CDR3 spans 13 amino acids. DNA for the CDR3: TGTGCCAGCAGCTCCCTTGTGACGGGGGGCTACACCTTC. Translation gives CASSSLVTGGYTF.

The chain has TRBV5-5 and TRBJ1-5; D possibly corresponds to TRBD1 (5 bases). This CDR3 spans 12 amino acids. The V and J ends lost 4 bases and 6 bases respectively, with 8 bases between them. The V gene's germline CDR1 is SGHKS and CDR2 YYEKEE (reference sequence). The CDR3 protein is CASSAGGQPQHF. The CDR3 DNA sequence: TGTGCCAGCAGCGCGGGGGGTCAGCCCCAGCATTTT.

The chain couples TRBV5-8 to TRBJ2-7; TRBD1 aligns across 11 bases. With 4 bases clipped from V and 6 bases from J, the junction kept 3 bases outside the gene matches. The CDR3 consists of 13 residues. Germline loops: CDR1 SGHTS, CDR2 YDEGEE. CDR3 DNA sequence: TGTGCCAGCAGCGTGGGACAGGGGGTCGAGCAGTACTTC. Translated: CASSVGQGVEQYF.

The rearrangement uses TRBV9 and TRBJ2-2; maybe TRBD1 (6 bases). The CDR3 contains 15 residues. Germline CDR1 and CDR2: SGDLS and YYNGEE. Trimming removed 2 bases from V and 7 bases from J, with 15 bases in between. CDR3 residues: CASSVMAGENGELFF. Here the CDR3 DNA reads TGTGCCAGCAGCGTTATGGCAGGGGAGAACGGGGAGCTGTTTTTT.

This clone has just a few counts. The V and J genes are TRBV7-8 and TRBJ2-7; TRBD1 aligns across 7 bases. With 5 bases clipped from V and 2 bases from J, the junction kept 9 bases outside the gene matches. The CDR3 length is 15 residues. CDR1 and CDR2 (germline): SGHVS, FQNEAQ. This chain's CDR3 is CASSLRPRGPYEQYF. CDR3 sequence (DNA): TGTGCCAGCAGCCTCCGCCCAAGGGGGCCCTACGAGCAGTACTTC.

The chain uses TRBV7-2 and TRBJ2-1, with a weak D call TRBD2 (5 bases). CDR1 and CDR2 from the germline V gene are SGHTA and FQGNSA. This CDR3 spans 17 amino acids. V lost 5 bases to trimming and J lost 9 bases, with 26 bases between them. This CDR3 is CASSPIIGLVGGGEQFF. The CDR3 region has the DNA TGTGCCAGCAGCCCGATCATCGGACTCGTGGGCGGTGGTGAGCAGTTCTTC.

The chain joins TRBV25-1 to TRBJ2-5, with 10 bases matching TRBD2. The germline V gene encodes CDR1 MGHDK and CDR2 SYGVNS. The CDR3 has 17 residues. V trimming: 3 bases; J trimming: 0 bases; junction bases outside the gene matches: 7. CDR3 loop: CASSDPLAGEYQETQYF. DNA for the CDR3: TGTGCCAGCAGTGATCCCCTAGCGGGGGAGTACCAAGAGACCCAGTACTTC.

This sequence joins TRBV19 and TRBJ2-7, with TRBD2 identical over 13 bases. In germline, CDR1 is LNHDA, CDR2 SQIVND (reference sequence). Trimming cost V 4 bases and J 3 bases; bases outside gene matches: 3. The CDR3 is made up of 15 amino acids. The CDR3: CASSTTSGGLYEQYF. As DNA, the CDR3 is TGTGCCAGTAGTACGACTAGCGGGGGGCTCTACGAGCAGTACTTC. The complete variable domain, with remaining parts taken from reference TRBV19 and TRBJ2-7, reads DGGITQSPKYLFRKEGQNVTLSCEQNLNHDAMYWYRQDPGQGLRLIYYSQIVNDFQKGDIAEGYSVSREKKESFPLTVTSAQKNPTAFYLCASSTTSGGLYEQYFGPGTRLTVT.

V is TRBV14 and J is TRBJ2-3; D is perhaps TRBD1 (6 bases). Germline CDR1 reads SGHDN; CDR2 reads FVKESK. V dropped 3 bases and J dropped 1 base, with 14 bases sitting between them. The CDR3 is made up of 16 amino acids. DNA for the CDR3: TGTGCCAGCAGCCACCCAACAGGGTCCCGCACAGATACGCAGTATTTT. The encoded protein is CASSHPTGSRTDTQYF. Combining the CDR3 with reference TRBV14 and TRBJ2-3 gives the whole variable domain EAGVTQFPSHSVIEKGQTVTLRCDPISGHDNLYWYRRVMGKEIKFLLHFVKESKQDESGMPNNRFLAERTGGTYSTLKVQPAELEDSGVYFCASSHPTGSRTDTQYFGPGTRLTVL.

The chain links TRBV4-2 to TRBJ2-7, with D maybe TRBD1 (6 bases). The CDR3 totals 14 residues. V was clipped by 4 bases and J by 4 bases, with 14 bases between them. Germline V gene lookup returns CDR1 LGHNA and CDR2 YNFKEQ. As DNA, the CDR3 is TGTGCCAGCAGCCGAGCCGGGACACCTTACGAGCAGTACTTC. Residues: CASSRAGTPYEQYF.

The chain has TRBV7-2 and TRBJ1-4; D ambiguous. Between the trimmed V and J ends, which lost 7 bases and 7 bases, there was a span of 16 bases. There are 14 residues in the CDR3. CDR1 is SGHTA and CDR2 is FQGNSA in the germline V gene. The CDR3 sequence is CASTPGIGGEKLFF. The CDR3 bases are TGTGCCAGCACCCCCGGGATAGGCGGTGAAAAACTGTTTTTT.

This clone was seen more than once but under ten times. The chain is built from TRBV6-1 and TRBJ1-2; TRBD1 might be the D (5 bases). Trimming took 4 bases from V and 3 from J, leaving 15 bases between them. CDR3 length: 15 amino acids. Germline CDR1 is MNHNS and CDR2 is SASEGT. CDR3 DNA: TGTGCCAGCAGTGCTTTGACAGTAGATTACTATGGCTACACCTTC. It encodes CASSALTVDYYGYTF.

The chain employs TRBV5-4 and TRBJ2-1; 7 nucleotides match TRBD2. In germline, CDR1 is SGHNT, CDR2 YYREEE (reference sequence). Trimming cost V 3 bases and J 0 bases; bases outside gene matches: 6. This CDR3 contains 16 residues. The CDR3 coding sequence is TGTGCCAGCAGCTCCGGGGGGTCGGGCTCCTACAATGAGCAGTTCTTC. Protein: CASSSGGSGSYNEQFF. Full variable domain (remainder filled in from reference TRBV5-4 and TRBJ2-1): ETGVTQSPTHLIKTRGQQVTLRCSSQSGHNTVSWYQQALGQGPQFIFQYYREEENGRGNFPPRFSGLQFPNYSSELNVNALELDDSALYLCASSSGGSGSYNEQFFGPGTRLTVL.

CDR3 DNA: TGTGCCAGCGTACCGGACAGGGGGCTGGGCACTGAAGCTTTCTTT. This encodes CASVPDRGLGTEAFF. The chain joins TRBV2 to TRBJ1-1, with TRBD1 matching over 11 bases. There are 15 residues in the CDR3. Per the germline V gene, CDR1 is SNHLY and CDR2 is FYNNEI. Trimming cost V 8 bases and J 4 bases; bases outside gene matches: 9. The entire variable domain, with the rest obtained from reference TRBV2 and TRBJ1-1, is as follows: EPEVTQTPSHQVTQMGQEVILRCVPISNHLYFYWYRQILGQKVEFLVSFYNNEISEKSEIFDDQFSVERPDGSNFTLKIRSTKLEDSAMYFCASVPDRGLGTEAFFGQGTRLTVV.

The CDR3 coding sequence is TGCAGCGTTGTTGGGAGCTCCTACAATGAGCAGTTCTTC. Amino acid sequence: CSVVGSSYNEQFF. The J gene is TRBJ2-1, the V gene TRBV29-1, with D perhaps TRBD2 (5 bases). V lost 4 bases and J 0 bases, leaving 7 bases between the germline ends. The V gene's germline CDR1 is SQVTM and CDR2 ANQGSEA. The CDR3 totals 13 residues.

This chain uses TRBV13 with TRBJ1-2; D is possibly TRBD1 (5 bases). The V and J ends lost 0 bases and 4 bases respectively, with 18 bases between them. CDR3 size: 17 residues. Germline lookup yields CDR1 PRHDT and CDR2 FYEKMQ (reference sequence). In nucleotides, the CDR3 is TGTGCCAGCAGCTTAGGATCAGGGAAGTATATTTCCTATGGCTACACCTTC. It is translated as CASSLGSGKYISYGYTF. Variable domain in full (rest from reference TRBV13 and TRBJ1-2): AAGVIQSPRHLIKEKRETATLKCYPIPRHDTVYWYQQGPGQDPQFLISFYEKMQSDKGSIPDRFSAQQFSDYHSELNMSSLELGDSALYFCASSLGSGKYISYGYTFGSGTRLTVV.